This T cell receptor (beta chain) was profiled in a study of blood T cell repertoires in COVID-19. Overall study context: The cDNA or gDNA used as material had been derived from T cells, B-cell-depleted T cells, or PBMCs.

Data came from immunoSEQ multiplex PCR; TCRdb stores just in-frame clones and leaves some out. The sample lists 35,000 to 50,000 clones, over 80% occurring once. The CDR3 is made up of 15 amino acids. V lost 1 base to trimming and J lost 0 bases, with 4 bases between them. Germline V gene lookup returns CDR1 SEHNR and CDR2 FQNEAQ (reference sequence). The source material was peripheral blood. The chain couples TRBV7-9 to TRBJ2-6; D remains unclear. The receptor's source is a woman older than 75 with acute or convalescent COVID-19. CDR3 sequence (DNA): TGTGCCAGCAGCTTAGGTCACTCTGGGGCCAACGTCCTGACTTTC. This translates into CASSLGHSGANVLTF.